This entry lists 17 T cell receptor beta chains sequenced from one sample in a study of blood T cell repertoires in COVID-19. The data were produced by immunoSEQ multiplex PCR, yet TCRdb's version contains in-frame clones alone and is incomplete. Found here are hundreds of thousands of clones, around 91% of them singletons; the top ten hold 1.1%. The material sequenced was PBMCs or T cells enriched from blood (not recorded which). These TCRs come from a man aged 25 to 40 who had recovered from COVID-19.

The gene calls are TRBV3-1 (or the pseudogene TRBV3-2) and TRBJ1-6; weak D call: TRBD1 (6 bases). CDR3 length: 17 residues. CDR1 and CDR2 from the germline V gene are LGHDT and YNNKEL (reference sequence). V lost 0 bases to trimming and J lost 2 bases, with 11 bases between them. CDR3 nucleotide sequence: TGTGCCAGCAGCCAAGATACAGGGTTTCCCTATAATTCACCCCTCCACTTT. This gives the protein CASSQDTGFPYNSPLHF.

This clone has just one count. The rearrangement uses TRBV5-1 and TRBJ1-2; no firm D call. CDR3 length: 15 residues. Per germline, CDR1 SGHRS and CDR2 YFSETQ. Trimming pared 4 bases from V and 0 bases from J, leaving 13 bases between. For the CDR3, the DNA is TGCGCCAGCAGCCCGTATTCGGGAGCTAACTATGGCTACACCTTC. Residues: CASSPYSGANYGYTF.

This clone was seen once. The DNA of the CDR3 is TGTGCCAGCCGCACCGGGACTAGCGGGACCACCGGGGAGCTGTTTTTT. It specifies CASRTGTSGTTGELFF. The chain is built from TRBV3-1 (or the pseudogene TRBV3-2) and TRBJ2-2; 13 positions agree with TRBD2. Germline CDR1 and CDR2: LGHDT and YNNKEL (reference sequence). There are 16 residues in the CDR3. The trim removed 8 bases at V and 4 bases at J, leaving 7 bases unmatched.

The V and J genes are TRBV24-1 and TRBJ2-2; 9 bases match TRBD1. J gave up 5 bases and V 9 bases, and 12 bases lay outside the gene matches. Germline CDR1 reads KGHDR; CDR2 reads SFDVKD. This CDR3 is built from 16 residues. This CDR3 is CATAPTGQGLTGELFF. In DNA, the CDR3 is TGTGCCACCGCACCTACGGGACAGGGCTTGACCGGGGAGCTGTTTTTT.

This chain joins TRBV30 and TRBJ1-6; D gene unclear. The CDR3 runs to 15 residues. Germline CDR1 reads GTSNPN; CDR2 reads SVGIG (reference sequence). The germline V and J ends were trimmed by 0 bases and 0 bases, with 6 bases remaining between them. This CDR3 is CAWSVHSSYNSPLHF. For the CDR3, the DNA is TGTGCCTGGAGTGTACACAGCTCCTATAATTCACCCCTCCACTTT.

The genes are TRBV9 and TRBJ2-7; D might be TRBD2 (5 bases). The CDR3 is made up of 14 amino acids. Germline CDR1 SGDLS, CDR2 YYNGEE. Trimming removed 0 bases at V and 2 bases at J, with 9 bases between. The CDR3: CASSVGSGTYEQYF. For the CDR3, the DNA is TGTGCCAGCAGCGTAGGGTCCGGGACCTACGAGCAGTACTTC.

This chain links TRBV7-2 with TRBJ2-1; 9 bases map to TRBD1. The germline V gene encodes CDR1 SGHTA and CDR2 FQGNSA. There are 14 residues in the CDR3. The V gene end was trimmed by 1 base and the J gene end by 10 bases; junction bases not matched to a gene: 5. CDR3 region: CASSLDRGTGEQFF. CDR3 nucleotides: TGTGCCAGCAGCTTAGACAGGGGGACAGGGGAGCAGTTCTTC. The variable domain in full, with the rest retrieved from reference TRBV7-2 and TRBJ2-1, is GAGVSQSPSNKVTEKGKDVELRCDPISGHTALYWYRQSLGQGLEFLIYFQGNSAPDKSGLPSDRFSAERTGGSVSTLTIQRTQQEDSAVYLCASSLDRGTGEQFFGPGTRLTVL.

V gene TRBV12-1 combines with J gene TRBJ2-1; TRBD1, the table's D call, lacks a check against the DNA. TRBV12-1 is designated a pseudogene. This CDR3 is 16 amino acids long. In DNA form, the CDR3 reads TGTGCCAGCAGCCCCCCCTGTGTGGGGCCACGCGATGAGCAGTTCTTC. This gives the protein CASSPPCVGPRDEQFF.

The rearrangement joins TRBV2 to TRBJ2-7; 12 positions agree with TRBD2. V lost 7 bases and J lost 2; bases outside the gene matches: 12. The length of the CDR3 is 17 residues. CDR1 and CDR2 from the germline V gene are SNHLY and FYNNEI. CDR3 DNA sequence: TGTGCCAGCACCCGACAGACGGGACTAGCGGGTACCTACGAGCAGTACTTC. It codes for CASTRQTGLAGTYEQYF.

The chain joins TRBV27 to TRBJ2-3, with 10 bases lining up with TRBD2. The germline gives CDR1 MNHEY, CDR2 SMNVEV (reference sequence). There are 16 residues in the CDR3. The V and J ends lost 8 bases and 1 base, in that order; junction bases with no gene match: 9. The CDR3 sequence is CASASLAGAGTDTQYF. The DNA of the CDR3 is TGTGCCAGCGCTAGTCTAGCGGGAGCGGGCACAGATACGCAGTATTTT.

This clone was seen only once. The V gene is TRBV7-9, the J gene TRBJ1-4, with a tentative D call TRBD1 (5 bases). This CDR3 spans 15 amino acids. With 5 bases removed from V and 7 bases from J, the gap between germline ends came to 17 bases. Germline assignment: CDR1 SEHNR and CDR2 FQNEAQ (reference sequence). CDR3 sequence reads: CASSVQGKTAEKLFF. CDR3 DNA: TGTGCCAGCAGCGTCCAGGGAAAGACAGCTGAAAAACTGTTTTTT.

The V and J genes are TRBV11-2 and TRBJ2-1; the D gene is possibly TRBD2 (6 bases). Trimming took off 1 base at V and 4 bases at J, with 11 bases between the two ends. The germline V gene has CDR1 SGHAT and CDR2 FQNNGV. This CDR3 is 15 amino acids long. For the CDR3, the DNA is TGTGCCAGCAGCTTAGGGCTAGGAGGGTACAATGAGCAGTTCTTC. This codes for CASSLGLGGYNEQFF.

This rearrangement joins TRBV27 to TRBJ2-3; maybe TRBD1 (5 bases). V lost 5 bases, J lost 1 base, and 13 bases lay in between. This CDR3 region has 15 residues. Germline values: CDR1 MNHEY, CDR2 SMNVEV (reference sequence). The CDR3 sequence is CASSLLEGGTDTQYF. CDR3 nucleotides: TGTGCCAGCAGTCTCTTGGAAGGGGGCACAGATACGCAGTATTTT.

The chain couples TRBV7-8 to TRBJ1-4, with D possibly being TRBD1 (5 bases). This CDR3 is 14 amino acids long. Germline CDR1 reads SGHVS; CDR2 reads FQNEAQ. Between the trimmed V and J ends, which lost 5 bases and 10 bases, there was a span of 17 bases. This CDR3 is CASSPKTAGGKLFF. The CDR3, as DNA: TGTGCCAGCAGCCCCAAGACAGCGGGTGGAAAACTGTTTTTT.

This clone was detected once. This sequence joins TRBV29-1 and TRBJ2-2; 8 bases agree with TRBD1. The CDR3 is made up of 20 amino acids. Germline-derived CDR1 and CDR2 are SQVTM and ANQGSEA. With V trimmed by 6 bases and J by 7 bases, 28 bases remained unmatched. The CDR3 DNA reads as TGCAGCGTCGAACCCCGACGGACAGGGAAGAAGTGGGAGAGGGTCGGGGAGCTGTTTTTT. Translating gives CSVEPRRTGKKWERVGELFF.

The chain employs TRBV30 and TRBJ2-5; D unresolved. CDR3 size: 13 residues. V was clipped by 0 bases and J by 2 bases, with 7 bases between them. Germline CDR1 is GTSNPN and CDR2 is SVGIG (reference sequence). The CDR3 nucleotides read TGTGCCTGGAGTGTGGGCCAGCAAGAGACCCAGTACTTC. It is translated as CAWSVGQQETQYF. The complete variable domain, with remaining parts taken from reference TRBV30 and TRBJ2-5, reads SQTIHQWPATLVQPVGSPLSLECTVEGTSNPNLYWYRQAAGRGLQLLFYSVGIGQISSEVPQNLSASRPQDRQFILSSKKLLLSDSGFYLCAWSVGQQETQYFGPGTRLLVL.

In DNA form, the CDR3 reads TGTGCCAGCGGACTAGCGGGAGGTTTCCATGAGCAGTTCTTC. Its translation: CASGLAGGFHEQFF. This chain connects TRBV27 to TRBJ2-1, with 14 bases identical to TRBD2. Germline V CDR1 and CDR2: MNHEY, SMNVEV (reference sequence). After removal of 8 bases from V and 8 bases from J, the junction contained 5 bases not matched to a gene. The CDR3 extends over 14 amino acids.